These T cell receptor beta chains were read from a single sample in a study of blood T cell repertoires in COVID-19. Assay used: immunoSEQ multiplex PCR; TCRdb lists only in-frame clones, some missing. In the table there are roughly 400,000 clones, around nine tenths of which are singletons. Sequences were obtained from PBMCs or T cells enriched from blood (not recorded which). All receptors come from a woman younger than 30 who had been exposed to COVID-19. The CDR3 runs from the conserved cysteine through the conserved F or W. Each record gives: V gene, clone size, J gene, CDR3 length, D gene, CDR3 protein, CDR3 DNA. A D gene is named only where the DNA matches it firmly. Not every row has a clone size; where given, it reads once, few, many or a size class.

TRBV19	-	TRBJ1-6	17	TRBD1	CASSMKQGIGYNSPLHF	TGTGCCAGTAGTATGAAACAGGGGATCGGCTATAATTCACCCCTCCACTTT
TRBV29-1	-	TRBJ2-7	15	-	CSVAGLTGVAYEQYF	TGCAGCGTTGCGGGATTGACAGGCGTCGCCTACGAGCAGTACTTC
TRBV15	-	TRBJ1-2	14	-	CATSRDLTVSGYTF	TGTGCCACCAGCAGAGATCTGACTGTATCGGGCTACACCTTC
TRBV6-5	once	TRBJ1-3	15	TRBD1	CASSYGTGSGNTIYF	TGTGCCAGCAGTTACGGGACAGGGTCGGGAAACACCATATATTTT
TRBV19	once	TRBJ1-5	17	-	CASSERTVPYSNQPQHF	TGTGCCAGTAGTGAACGGACAGTCCCCTATAGCAATCAGCCCCAGCATTTT
TRBV7-7	-	TRBJ2-5	14	-	CASSHSGRGETQYF	TGTGCCAGCAGCCATTCGGGCCGAGGGGAGACCCAGTACTTC
TRBV6-2/TRBV6-3	-	TRBJ1-5	15	TRBD1	CASSKRTGNNQPQHF	TGTGCCAGCAGCAAAAGGACAGGGAACAATCAGCCCCAGCATTTT
TRBV7-2	-	TRBJ2-7	12	-	CASSTINYEQYF	TGTGCCAGCAGCACAATTAACTACGAGCAGTACTTC
TRBV18	-	TRBJ2-7	13	-	CASSPPGSYEQYF	TGTGCCAGCTCACCACCCGGTTCCTACGAGCAGTACTTC
TRBV27	-	TRBJ2-7	14	TRBD1	CASGRTGGWYEQYF	TGTGCCAGCGGCCGGACAGGGGGGTGGTACGAGCAGTACTTC
TRBV5-6	-	TRBJ1-1	15	TRBD1	CASSSRQGVYTEAFF	TGTGCCAGCAGCTCGAGACAGGGGGTGTACACTGAAGCTTTCTTT
TRBV28	-	TRBJ1-1	12	-	CASSSLGRGHIF	TGTGCCAGCAGTTCCCTGGGGAGGGGCCATATCTTT
TRBV27	-	TRBJ1-5	15	-	CASRPTGNSNQPQHF	TGTGCCAGCAGGCCCACAGGGAATAGCAATCAGCCCCAGCATTTT
TRBV6-5	-	TRBJ1-5	15	-	CASSYSLYSNQPQHF	TGTGCCAGCAGTTACTCGTTGTATAGCAATCAGCCCCAGCATTTT
TRBV5-1	-	TRBJ1-3	15	TRBD1	CASSLEAGGRNTIYF	TGCGCCAGCAGCTTGGAGGCAGGGGGTAGAAACACCATATATTTT
TRBV7-9	once	TRBJ2-7	14	-	CASSLGSLSYEQYF	TGTGCCAGCAGCTTAGGTTCACTTTCCTACGAGCAGTACTTC
TRBV2	-	TRBJ1-4	15	-	CASSEGGAGGEKLFF	TGTGCCAGCAGTGAAGGAGGCGCCGGAGGGGAAAAACTGTTTTTT
TRBV7-9	-	TRBJ1-4	14	TRBD1	CASSLGTGGEKLFF	TGTGCCAGCAGCTTAGGGACAGGGGGTGAAAAACTGTTTTTT
TRBV4-1	-	TRBJ2-7	16	TRBD2	CASSQGGGASGYEQYF	TGCGCCAGCAGCCAAGGCGGGGGGGCCTCCGGTTACGAGCAGTACTTC
TRBV2	-	TRBJ2-1	15	TRBD1	CASSYGTGVYNEQFF	TGTGCCAGCAGCTACGGGACAGGGGTCTACAATGAGCAGTTCTTC
TRBV4-2	-	TRBJ2-7	16	TRBD2	CASSQDSGTSGYEQYF	TGTGCCAGCAGCCAAGATAGCGGGACTAGCGGCTACGAGCAGTACTTC
TRBV2	-	TRBJ1-2	15	-	CASVLTGWSNYGYTF	TGTGCCAGCGTATTGACAGGCTGGTCTAACTATGGCTACACCTTC
TRBV19	-	TRBJ2-1	13	TRBD1	CASTVTGVNEQFF	TGTGCCAGTACAGTGACAGGGGTCAATGAGCAGTTCTTC
TRBV28	-	TRBJ2-7	15	TRBD2	CASTKTSGSFYEQYF	TGTGCCAGCACTAAGACTAGCGGGAGTTTCTACGAGCAGTACTTC
TRBV27	-	TRBJ2-7	17	-	CASRPALYSGGQYEQYF	TGTGCCAGCAGACCGGCCCTCTACTCGGGGGGCCAGTACGAGCAGTACTTC
TRBV9	-	TRBJ1-6	17	TRBD1	CASSVASPGTGNSPLHF	TGTGCCAGCAGCGTAGCTTCCCCCGGGACAGGAAATTCACCCCTCCACTTT
TRBV29-1	-	TRBJ1-1	16	TRBD1	CSVEDHLAGGLTEAFF	TGCAGCGTTGAAGATCATCTGGCAGGGGGCCTCACTGAAGCTTTCTTT
TRBV14	-	TRBJ2-5	15	-	CASSQVVKSKETQYF	TGTGCCAGCAGCCAAGTGGTAAAGAGTAAAGAGACCCAGTACTTC
TRBV5-1	-	TRBJ2-2	14	-	CASSLSSNTGELFF	TGCGCCAGCAGCTTGAGCTCGAACACCGGGGAGCTGTTTTTT
TRBV18	-	TRBJ2-7	13	TRBD1	CASSPLRQGEQYF	TGTGCCAGCTCACCACTTCGACAGGGTGAGCAGTACTTC
TRBV5-6	-	TRBJ1-2	14	TRBD1	CASSLGQGNDGYTF	TGTGCCAGCAGCTTGGGACAGGGAAATGATGGCTACACCTTC
TRBV7-3	-	TRBJ2-7	13	-	CASSYQQGYEQYF	TGTGCCAGCAGTTACCAGCAGGGCTACGAGCAGTACTTC
TRBV6-1	-	TRBJ2-7	17	-	CASSDYPSPQGYYEQYF	TGTGCCAGCAGTGATTACCCCTCCCCCCAGGGATACTACGAGCAGTACTTC
TRBV28	-	TRBJ1-6	16	-	CASSLSSLVGDSPLHF	TGTGCCAGCAGTTTAAGTAGCTTGGTGGGTGATTCACCCCTCCACTTT
TRBV18	-	TRBJ2-2	17	TRBD2	CASSPPAGAANTGELFF	TGTGCCAGCTCACCACCAGCGGGGGCCGCGAACACCGGGGAGCTGTTTTTT
TRBV2	once	TRBJ1-4	19	-	CASSVDLKTMNGWYEKLFF	TGTGCCAGCAGTGTCGACCTGAAGACAATGAACGGTTGGTATGAAAAACTGTTTTTT
TRBV19	-	TRBJ2-4	16	-	CASSIGIWGIKNIQYF	TGTGCCAGTAGTATAGGCATTTGGGGCATCAAAAACATTCAGTACTTC
TRBV7-3	-	TRBJ2-2	15	-	CASSLKWGVAGELFF	TGTGCCAGCAGCTTAAAATGGGGGGTTGCCGGGGAGCTGTTTTTT
TRBV5-8	-	TRBJ1-4	16	-	CASSPGSSLGGEKLFF	TGTGCCAGCAGTCCTGGGAGCTCTCTGGGGGGAGAAAAACTGTTTTTT
TRBV6-1	-	TRBJ2-1	18	TRBD2	CASSEVGIGLADHNEQFF	TGTGCCAGCAGTGAAGTAGGTATTGGTCTAGCGGATCACAATGAGCAGTTCTTC
TRBV28	-	TRBJ1-2	15	TRBD1	CASSLRGQGALGYTF	TGTGCCAGCAGTTTAAGGGGGCAGGGGGCTCTCGGCTACACCTTC
TRBV18	-	TRBJ2-1	16	-	CASSPPSSRGGNEQFF	TGTGCCAGCTCACCACCGTCTAGCAGAGGGGGCAATGAGCAGTTCTTC
TRBV4-3	-	TRBJ2-5	15	TRBD2	CASSQLAGGQETQYF	TGCGCCAGCAGCCAACTAGCGGGGGGGCAAGAGACCCAGTACTTC
TRBV28	-	TRBJ1-1	13	-	CASSFYRNTEAFF	TGTGCCAGCAGTTTCTACAGGAACACTGAAGCTTTCTTT
TRBV27	-	TRBJ1-3	14	TRBD1	CASSPRQGRNTIYF	TGTGCCAGCAGTCCGCGACAGGGACGGAACACCATATATTTT
TRBV28	-	TRBJ1-6	16	TRBD1	CASSPSAGGVLKSLHF	TGTGCCAGCAGCCCCAGTGCAGGGGGCGTTTTAAAGTCCCTCCACTTT
TRBV12-3/TRBV12-4	-	TRBJ1-2	13	-	CASSFGGESGYTF	TGTGCCAGCAGTTTCGGGGGGGAAAGTGGCTACACCTTC
TRBV27	-	TRBJ1-5	15	TRBD1	CASSLSGQGRQPQHF	TGTGCCAGCAGTTTGTCAGGACAGGGAAGACAGCCCCAGCATTTT
TRBV29-1	few	TRBJ2-7	14	-	CSALTGEGSYEQYF	TGCAGCGCCCTGACGGGGGAAGGATCCTACGAGCAGTACTTC
TRBV25-1	once	TRBJ1-3	15	-	CASSEAGTSGNTIYF	TGTGCCAGCAGTGAGGCAGGTACTTCTGGAAACACCATATATTTT
TRBV7-2	-	TRBJ1-4	17	TRBD1	CASSLEDRGRINEKLFF	TGTGCCAGCAGCTTGGAGGACAGGGGGCGCATCAATGAAAAACTGTTTTTT